This record concerns one T cell receptor beta chain sequence. What it binds is unknown. Via MiXCR, TCRdb re-called the 5' RACE reads, giving one row per CDR3 protein. In the table there are around 310,000 distinct CDR3 sequences, less than 20% of which are singletons. Trimming removed 2 bases from V and 3 bases from J, with 16 bases in between. The CDR3 loop spans 15 amino acids. Looked up from germline, CDR1 is DFQATT and CDR2 is SNEGSKA (reference sequence). These data belong to a study of T-cell memory formation after mild COVID-19. General observations from the study: That cross-reactive memory joined was suggested by some responding clones appearing in pre-infection memory.

Sequenced material: PBMCs or a T cell subset sorted from them (not recorded which). V usage is TRBV20-1 and J usage is TRBJ1-2; D may be TRBD1 (6 bases). This clonotype was obtained from a man aged 18 to 29 who had mild COVID-19 (a few samples of this study predate the infection). Cell type and time point are not known. Here the CDR3 reads CSARLAGARDYGYTF. The CDR3 DNA is TGCAGTGCTAGATTAGCAGGGGCGCGGGACTATGGCTACACCTTC.